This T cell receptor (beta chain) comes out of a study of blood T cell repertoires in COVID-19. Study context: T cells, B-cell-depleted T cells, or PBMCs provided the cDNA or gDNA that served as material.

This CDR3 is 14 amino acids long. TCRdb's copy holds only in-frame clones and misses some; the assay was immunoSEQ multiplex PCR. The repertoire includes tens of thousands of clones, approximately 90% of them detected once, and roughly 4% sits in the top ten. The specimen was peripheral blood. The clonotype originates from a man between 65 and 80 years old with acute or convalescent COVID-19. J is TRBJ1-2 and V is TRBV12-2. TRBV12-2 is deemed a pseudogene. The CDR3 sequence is CASRLRQRFYGYTF. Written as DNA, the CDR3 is TGTGCAAGTCGCTTACGGCAGCGTTTCTATGGCTACACCTTC.